Listed here are 13 T cell receptor beta chains from one sample, sequenced in a study of T cell responses to AZD1222 COVID-19 vaccine. The protocol was immunoSEQ multiplex PCR, while the TCRdb copy is restricted to in-frame clones and leaves out a portion. The sample shows around 140,000 clones, roughly 90% of them seen only once. The material sequenced was peripheral blood, taken 28 days after the second AZD1222 dose. Receptor source: an adult who received the AZD1222 COVID-19 vaccine.

This clone was seen a single time. The J gene is TRBJ1-3, the V gene TRBV9, with D possibly TRBD1 on 5 matching bases. Per the germline V gene, CDR1 is SGDLS and CDR2 is YYNGEE. The CDR3 consists of 16 residues. The ends were cut back, 3 bases at V and 0 bases at J, with 13 bases in the middle. CDR3 region: CASSGRGGFSGNTIYF. The CDR3 coding sequence is TGTGCCAGCAGCGGGCGCGGGGGTTTCTCTGGAAACACCATATATTTT.

J is TRBJ2-7 and V is TRBV29-1, with a tentative D call TRBD2 (6 bases). This CDR3 has 12 amino acids. Trimming cost V 4 bases and J 2 bases, with 9 bases left between them. The germline V gene has CDR1 SQVTM and CDR2 ANQGSEA. The DNA of the CDR3 is TGCAGCGTTGGGGACTCAACCTACGAGCAGTACTTC. This sequence encodes CSVGDSTYEQYF.

This clone was recorded only once. The genes are TRBV29-1 and TRBJ2-2, with TRBD2 matching 9 bases. The V segment lost 4 bases and the J segment 0 bases; nucleotides outside the gene matches: 6. The CDR3 contains 16 residues. Germline values: CDR1 SQVTM, CDR2 ANQGSEA. CDR3 sequence reads: CSVGALAGPNTGELFF. The CDR3 DNA reads as TGCAGCGTTGGGGCTCTAGCGGGGCCGAACACCGGGGAGCTGTTTTTT.

The genes are TRBV7-2 and TRBJ1-5; D possibly corresponds to TRBD1 (5 bases). This CDR3 has 16 residues. Trimming took 1 base from V and 3 from J, leaving 13 bases between them. Germline V gene data show CDR1 as SGHTA and CDR2 as FQGNSA. CDR3 region: CASSLEIIQDNQPQHF. Here the CDR3 DNA reads TGTGCCAGCAGCTTAGAAATCATACAGGACAATCAGCCCCAGCATTTT.

This sequence joins TRBV10-3 and TRBJ2-7, with 8 bases matching TRBD1. The ends lost 10 bases at V and 5 bases at J; junction bases unmatched: 13. The CDR3 covers 14 residues. Germline V gene sequence: CDR1 ENHRY, CDR2 SYGVKD. The CDR3 DNA reads TGTGCCACCCACGGCCAGGACAGGGACCACGAGCAGTACTTC. Its translation is CATHGQDRDHEQYF.

This chain connects TRBV5-4 to TRBJ1-1; D not certain. CDR1 and CDR2 from the germline V gene are SGHNT and YYREEE (reference sequence). V dropped 4 bases and J dropped 11 bases, with 15 bases sitting between them. The CDR3 loop spans 12 amino acids. This chain's CDR3 is CASSPLGGTAFF. CDR3 in DNA: TGTGCCAGCAGCCCCCTGGGAGGCACCGCTTTCTTT.

V usage is TRBV7-6 and J usage is TRBJ1-3; D not certain. The V and J ends lost 2 bases and 2 bases respectively, with 10 bases between them. CDR1 SGHVS and CDR2 FNYEAQ come from the germline V gene. The length of the CDR3 is 15 residues. DNA of the CDR3: TGTGCCAGCAGCTTATCGTGGGGTGCTGGAAACACCATATATTTT. As protein: CASSLSWGAGNTIYF.

This chain connects TRBV12-3 or TRBV12-4 to TRBJ2-1, with D possibly being TRBD2 (6 bases). The CDR3 spans 12 residues. Trimming pared 3 bases from V and 10 bases from J, leaving 10 bases between. Here the CDR3 DNA reads TGTGCCAGCAGTTTCGACGGACTAGAGCAGTTCTTC. As protein: CASSFDGLEQFF.

This clone has only one observation. The junction differs from germline at one of its ends, possibly a read error. The rearrangement uses TRBV5-1 and TRBJ2-7; D is possibly TRBD2 (7 bases). The CDR3 has 16 amino acids. CDR1 and CDR2 (germline): SGHRS, YFSETQ. CDR3 DNA: TGCGCCAGCAGCTGGGACGTGTCGGGGGGCTCCAACGAGCAGTACTTC. Its translation: CASSWDVSGGSNEQYF.

The chain links TRBV28 to TRBJ2-7; tentatively, D is TRBD2 (6 bases). The CDR3 runs to 15 residues. Germline-derived CDR1 and CDR2 are MDHEN and SYDVKM. V was clipped by 4 bases and J by 2 bases, with 15 bases between them. The chain's CDR3 is CASSSRRDGTYEQYF. The CDR3 region has the DNA TGTGCCAGCAGTTCCCGGCGGGACGGGACCTACGAGCAGTACTTC.

This clone occurred once. This chain links TRBV5-1 with TRBJ2-1; D is undetermined. The CDR3 length is 15 residues. CDR1 is SGHRS and CDR2 is YFSETQ in the germline V gene. V lost 0 bases to trimming and J lost 5 bases, with 12 bases between them. Here the CDR3 reads CASSLADFPDNEQFF. The CDR3 DNA sequence: TGCGCCAGCAGCTTGGCGGATTTCCCAGACAATGAGCAGTTCTTC.

V gene TRBV6-6 combines with J gene TRBJ2-3; no clear D gene. The CDR3 loop spans 14 amino acids. The V gene lost 7 bases and the J gene lost 2 bases, with 13 bases spanning the gap. From germline, CDR1 is MNHNY and CDR2 SVGAGI (reference sequence). CDR3 amino acids: CASNPGQVTDTQYF. CDR3 nucleotide sequence: TGTGCCAGCAATCCTGGGCAGGTCACAGATACGCAGTATTTT.

This clone was seen once. The chain links TRBV7-2 to TRBJ2-1, with no clear D. V was clipped by 1 base and J by 4 bases, with 11 bases between them. This CDR3 has 15 amino acids. Germline V gives CDR1 SGHTA, CDR2 FQGNSA. In DNA, the CDR3 is TGTGCCAGCAGCTTAGTTTACGGGCAGTACAATGAGCAGTTCTTC. Translation gives CASSLVYGQYNEQFF.